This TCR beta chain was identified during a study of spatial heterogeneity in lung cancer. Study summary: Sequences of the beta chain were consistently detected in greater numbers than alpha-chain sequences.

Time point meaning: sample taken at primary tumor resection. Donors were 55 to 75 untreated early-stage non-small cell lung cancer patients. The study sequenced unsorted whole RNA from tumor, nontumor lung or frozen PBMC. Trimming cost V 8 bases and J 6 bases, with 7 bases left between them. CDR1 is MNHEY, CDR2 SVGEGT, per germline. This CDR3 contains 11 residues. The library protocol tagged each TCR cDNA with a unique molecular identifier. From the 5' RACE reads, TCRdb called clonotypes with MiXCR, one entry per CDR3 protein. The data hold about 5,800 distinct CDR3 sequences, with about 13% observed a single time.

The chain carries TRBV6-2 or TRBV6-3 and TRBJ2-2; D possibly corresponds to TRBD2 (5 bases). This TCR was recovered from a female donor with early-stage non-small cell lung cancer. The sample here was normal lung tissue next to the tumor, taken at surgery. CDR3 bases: TGTGCCAGCCGGAGGCCCGGGGAGCTGTTTTTT. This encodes CASRRPGELFF.